The 8 T cell receptor beta chains below all came from one sample that was sequenced in a study of blood T cell repertoires in COVID-19. Profiling relied on immunoSEQ multiplex PCR, and the TCRdb table lists in-frame clones only, not all of them. The repertoire holds 45,000 or so clones, with 86% as singletons. The specimen sequenced was peripheral blood. The receptor source for this set is a woman aged 60 to 75 with acute or convalescent COVID-19.

The rearrangement joins TRBV11-3 to TRBJ1-1, with 7 positions matching TRBD1. The CDR3 is made up of 14 amino acids. V shed 5 bases, J shed 4 bases, and the junction held 7 bases outside the gene matches. The germline V gene encodes CDR1 SGHNT and CDR2 YENEEA. This CDR3 reads CASSPGRGSTEAFF. CDR3 DNA sequence: TGTGCCAGCAGCCCGGGCAGGGGGTCCACTGAAGCTTTCTTT.

The chain employs TRBV7-9 and TRBJ2-5, with 8 bases lining up with TRBD1. CDR1 and CDR2 from the germline V gene are SEHNR and FQNEAQ (reference sequence). V trimming: 5 bases; J trimming: 4 bases; junction bases outside the gene matches: 12. The CDR3 runs 16 residues. The CDR3 reads CASSPTGGVSGETQYF. The CDR3, as DNA: TGTGCCAGCAGCCCAACAGGGGGAGTGTCCGGAGAGACCCAGTACTTC.

The rearrangement links TRBV5-6 to TRBJ1-2; TRBD1 is a possible D gene (5 bases). The CDR3 spans 13 residues. Germline CDR1 reads SGHDT; CDR2 reads YYEEEE. V was clipped by 0 bases and J by 5 bases, with 8 bases between them. For the CDR3, the DNA is TGTGCCAGCAGCTTGGGGGGGAGGTATGGCTACACCTTC. Amino acids: CASSLGGRYGYTF.

J is TRBJ2-7 and V is TRBV14; D remains unclear. CDR3 length: 14 residues. Trimming left V 0 bases short and J 1 base short, with 7 bases between. Germline assignment: CDR1 SGHDN and CDR2 FVKESK. CDR3 loop: CASSQDLASYEQYF. The CDR3 nucleotides are TGTGCCAGCAGCCAAGATCTGGCTTCCTACGAGCAGTACTTC.

The chain couples TRBV18 to TRBJ2-7; D is ambiguous. With 2 bases removed from V and 3 bases from J, the gap between germline ends came to 11 bases. Germline values: CDR1 KGHSH, CDR2 LQKENI. This CDR3 contains 14 residues. The CDR3 nucleotides read TGTGCCAGCTCACCAGGCAGTATATTCTACGAGCAGTACTTC. This codes for CASSPGSIFYEQYF.

The genes are TRBV28 and TRBJ1-2; TRBD1 aligns across 9 bases. Per the germline V gene, CDR1 is MDHEN and CDR2 is SYDVKM. After removal of 11 bases from V and 3 bases from J, the junction contained 10 bases not matched to a gene. This CDR3 has 14 residues. Here the CDR3 DNA reads TGTGCCTCCGGGACAGGGTTAATCGACTATGGCTACACCTTC. As protein: CASGTGLIDYGYTF.

V gene TRBV30 combines with J gene TRBJ1-2; unclear D gene. Trimming cost V 3 bases and J 2 bases, with 19 bases left between them. This CDR3 has 16 residues. Germline V CDR1 and CDR2: GTSNPN, SVGIG (reference sequence). CDR3 amino acids: CAWRRGSSALNYGYTF. The CDR3 DNA sequence: TGTGCCTGGAGGAGAGGCAGCTCGGCCCTGAACTATGGCTACACCTTC. The variable domain in full, completed from reference TRBV30 and TRBJ1-2, reads SQTIHQWPATLVQPVGSPLSLECTVEGTSNPNLYWYRQAAGRGLQLLFYSVGIGQISSEVPQNLSASRPQDRQFILSSKKLLLSDSGFYLCAWRRGSSALNYGYTFGSGTRLTVV.

This clone turned up a few times. This chain joins TRBV19 and TRBJ2-1, with 9 bases fitting TRBD2. Germline V gene sequence: CDR1 LNHDA, CDR2 SQIVND (reference sequence). There are 15 residues in the CDR3. J lost 9 bases, V lost 7 bases, and 13 bases had no gene match. CDR3 DNA: TGTGCCAGTATTGGGGGTAGCGGGAGTTACGGTGAGCAGTTCTTC. This encodes CASIGGSGSYGEQFF.